This TCR beta chain was retrieved from a study of OX40 agonist ivuxolimab in advanced cancers. Sequencing was performed with immunoSEQ multiplex PCR; in TCRdb, only in-frame clones are kept and a portion is missing. Among approximately 50,000 clones listed, more than 75% were seen once. Per the germline V gene, CDR1 is ENHRY and CDR2 is SYGVKD. This CDR3 spans 15 amino acids. After removal of 6 bases from V and 1 base from J, the junction contained 6 bases not matched to a gene. This clonotype originated in an adult with an advanced solid tumor such as melanoma, head and neck, liver or kidney cancer. The chain has TRBV10-3 and TRBJ2-3, with 8 bases fitting TRBD2. This specimen consisted of CD4+ or CD8+ T cells sorted from blood, obtained in a trial of the OX40 agonist ivuxolimab. CDR3 in amino acids: CAISRGRGGTDTQYF. CDR3 DNA sequence: TGTGCCATCAGCCGAGGGCGGGGGGGCACAGATACGCAGTATTTT.